A single TCR beta chain is shown here with its context. No antigen is known for it. Base-call qualities are not available, and no considerably larger clone is one nucleotide away. The entry originates in a study of cytomegalovirus exposure and HLA in healthy donors listed by TCRdb under 2017. Turning to the overall study: According to an earlier analysis of a few hundred of the donors, some 170 million T cells yielded roughly 110 million unique TCR beta sequences and about 300 Gb of sequence data. To predict cytomegalovirus infection status, the study combined high-throughput TCR immunosequencing, statistical association of individual TCRs with disease status, and machine learning. A separate validation cohort of 100 to 150 different subjects was used in addition to the roughly 670-subject first cohort. An early release covering 500 to 750 HLA-typed donors comprised about 300 gigabases of sequencing data and some 79 million unique TCR sequences. The T cell repertoires of around 670 subjects were profiled by immunosequencing and related to cytomegalovirus serostatus. HLA typing covered class I and class II loci at four-digit resolution. Among under 450 genotyped donors of the cohort, an average of approximately 240,000 unique TCR beta nucleotide sequences were sequenced per donor, around a sixth of them non-productive. Typing coverage differed by locus: A, B, C, DRB1 and DQB1 were typed in about 620-640 donors, DQA1 in roughly 510, DPA1 in some 610, and DPB1 in 472. Donor age, sex, ethnicity and CMV serostatus were collected together with the repertoire data. The genetic ancestry cluster associated with self-reported Caucasian donors included about 84% of the 398 genotyped donors. An earlier analysis of roughly 580 of the donors used high-throughput TCR beta sequencing to judge whether each TCR beta V gene segment behaved as functional or pseudogenic. Rather than using new phenotypic data, the later analysis identified candidate immune exposures from TCR beta sequences and from how often those sequences occurred across donors. Several DR-DQ haplotypes were handled as single units for association and clustering, since linkage in the cohort was strong. All discovery cohort repertoires had been generated using a single sequencing platform. A later analysis re-analyzed previously published TCR beta repertoires from about 600 donors and added high-resolution HLA genotyping to study TCR occurrence patterns. A later genetic analysis used genome-wide SNP genotypes for about three fifths of the 666 donors, treating that subset as a discovery cohort. The aim of the study was to test whether cataloging public T cell receptors could identify signatures of past pathogen exposure.

The library was made by the immunoSEQ multiplex PCR assay. For the multiplex PCR, a mixture combining 60 forward primers for TCR Vbeta segments and 13 reverse primers for TCR Jbeta segments was used. The CDR3 region of rearranged TCR beta genes was amplified from genomic DNA with a multiplex PCR assay. On the Illumina HiSeq System, the amplified TCR beta libraries were sequenced as 87-base-pair reads. The original pipeline was this. In a later analysis, 80 million or so unique TCR beta chains were counted across the 500 to 850 repertoires, and roughly 11 million of these chains were shared by at least two donors. A nearest-neighbor algorithm error-corrected the raw reads and collapsed the reads into unique sequences, merging closely related sequences to remove PCR and sequencing errors. To assign V, D and J gene segments, CDR3 sequences were aligned to IMGT reference sequences. For a sequence to be retained, at least a six-nucleotide match to both a V gene segment and a J gene segment was required. Rearrangements were classified as productive when the CDR3 lacked stop codons and remained in frame with V and J, and all other rearrangements were classified as non-productive. Following IMGT convention, CDR3 was defined as the stretch from the second conserved V-encoded cysteine to the conserved J-encoded phenylalanine. Sequences without an unambiguous match to a single V gene segment were excluded from the earlier analysis of a few hundred of the donors. An earlier analysis of 587 of the donors called V segments functional above 56.7% productive rearrangements and segregating when the between-donor standard deviation exceeded 5%. A statistical classification framework was built to diagnose cytomegalovirus status from the catalog of TCR beta chain sequences. In a later analysis, TCR nucleotide sequences were compared against IMGT/GENE-DB human TR gene sequences so that V and J genes could be assigned. A later analysis assigned CDR3 sequences and most-parsimonious VDJ recombination scenarios with the TCRdist pipeline. In a later analysis, each TCR beta chain was defined by its CDR3 amino acid sequence together with its V-gene family, and reads lacking a unique V-gene family were excluded. As a way to deal with suspected cross-contamination and a sequencing artifact, a later analysis dropped 500 to 700 nucleotide sequences that were highly shared and had low generation probability. A later analysis calculated a clonal expansion index for each public chain from normalized within-repertoire ranks of inferred template counts. A later analysis computed generation probabilities with a VDJ recombination model fitted to out-of-frame rearrangements, and checked the results against IGoR. A later analysis scored TCR-TCR, TCR-HLA and TCR-CMV co-occurrence with hypergeometric tests, applying a repertoire-size bias correction to TCR pairs. To estimate false discovery rates, a later analysis permuted the HLA or CMV assignments 20 times. In a later analysis, co-occurring TCRs were grouped with DBSCAN, and TCRdist sequence similarity was added when clustering was performed within HLA-allele-positive subsets. Repertoires with fewer than 30,000 or more than 120,000 public chains, plus five repertoires with anomalous nucleotide sharing, were excluded from co-occurrence clustering. TCRdb holds this immuneACCESS table with in-frame rearrangements only. Some clones are missing; in checked studies, unresolved V genes explain under half, and the rest has no known cause. V, J and clone size are those of that table, while D and trimming were read from the DNA. The sample table records roughly 140,000 clones; roughly 65% of these occur just once. Less than 5% of the sample rests with the top ten.

The CDR3 sequence holds 16 residues, the cysteine and phenylalanine included. Only the CDR3 DNA is retained, 48 bases long and in frame from the first base. As encoded in the germline V gene, CDR1 is MDHEN while CDR2 is SYDVKM. Compared with germline, V lacks 4 bases and J lacks 1 base; bases without a gene match: 6. The cohort was made up of about 610 healthy bone marrow donors. All cohort members were sampled while nominally healthy, although unrecorded immune exposures were likely present. The donor tested CMV seronegative and was one of the 352 seronegative cohort members. A peripheral blood sample was collected from each donor, and TCR beta sequencing was performed on peripheral blood mononuclear cells. Genomic DNA extraction from the blood cell samples was performed with the Qiagen DNeasy Blood Extraction Kit. Broader findings and caveats from the paper: In a later genetic analysis, a missense DCLRE1C variant was associated with V-gene and J-gene trimming of TCR beta chains, and the association was replicated in an independent cohort. HLA typing was unavailable for some donors at each locus, so association tests used only the typed subset. A further reported finding was that TCR beta sequences accurately predicted the HLA-A and HLA-B alleles for most subjects in the first cohort. When HLA alleles, especially DR and DQ, strongly co-occurred, attributing TCR associations to individual alleles was difficult. At a false discovery rate of 0.05, a later analysis linked about 17,000 TCR beta sequences to specific HLA alleles. Broadly in line with IMGT annotations, most TCR beta V segments showed up in productive rearrangements about 87% or about 30% of the time in an earlier analysis of under 700 of the donors. The study listed over 150 TCR beta chains as associated with cytomegalovirus. The cohort was sequenced for TCR beta chains only, and without alpha or paired-chain data the features that could be detected were limited. A cluster of highly shared sequence variants was judged likely to be a technical artifact of the sequencing pipeline. Across donors, most TCR sequences were observed very rarely, whereas some public TCRs were present in many individuals. Correlated functional status among segregating V segments might be attributable to linkage disequilibrium, but an unknown experimental factor could not be ruled out. Seventeen rarely observed V segments, including chromosome 9 orphons, were excluded from the earlier analysis of a few hundred of the donors because counts were too low. Because the 87-base-pair reads could not distinguish some IMGT-functional V segments, including TRBV6-2 and TRBV6-3, those segments were excluded. The classifier was reported to diagnose cytomegalovirus status with high specificity and sensitivity in both the original and validation cohorts. According to the authors, the approach could potentially be generalized to other disease states and immunological phenotypes. Several of the top co-occurrence clusters appeared to be linked to parvovirus B19, influenza, CMV and Epstein-Barr virus, according to a later analysis. A few of the identified cytomegalovirus-associated TCR beta chains were confirmed in vitro to be specific for cytomegalovirus antigens. A later genetic analysis reported fewer N-insertions in productive TCRs among donors in an Asian-associated ancestry cluster than the 666-donor mean. Most CMV-associated TCR beta chains appeared to be HLA-restricted in a later analysis, and the HLA associations seemed to be driven largely by CMV exposure. In a later analysis, HLA-associated TCR beta chains were found to be more clonally expanded and to have lower generation probabilities than equally common non-associated chains. The presence/absence analyses assumed that sequencing depth was roughly uniform across donors, and that assumption may not be true. A later analysis found that TCR association rates varied across HLA loci, with DRB1 alleles showing the most associated TCRs and HLA-C alleles the fewest. The only immune exposure information available for the cohort was CMV serostatus.

The TCR was taken from a man between 60 and 75 years old in good health and CMV-seronegative. Sequencing was performed on PBMCs. Recombination joined TRBV28 with TRBJ2-7; TRBD2 agrees with 11 junctional bases. Read as DNA, the sequence is TGTGCCAGCAGTTCACCTGGGACTAGCGGTTCCTACGAGCAGTACTTC. Its coded protein is CASSSPGTSGSYEQYF.